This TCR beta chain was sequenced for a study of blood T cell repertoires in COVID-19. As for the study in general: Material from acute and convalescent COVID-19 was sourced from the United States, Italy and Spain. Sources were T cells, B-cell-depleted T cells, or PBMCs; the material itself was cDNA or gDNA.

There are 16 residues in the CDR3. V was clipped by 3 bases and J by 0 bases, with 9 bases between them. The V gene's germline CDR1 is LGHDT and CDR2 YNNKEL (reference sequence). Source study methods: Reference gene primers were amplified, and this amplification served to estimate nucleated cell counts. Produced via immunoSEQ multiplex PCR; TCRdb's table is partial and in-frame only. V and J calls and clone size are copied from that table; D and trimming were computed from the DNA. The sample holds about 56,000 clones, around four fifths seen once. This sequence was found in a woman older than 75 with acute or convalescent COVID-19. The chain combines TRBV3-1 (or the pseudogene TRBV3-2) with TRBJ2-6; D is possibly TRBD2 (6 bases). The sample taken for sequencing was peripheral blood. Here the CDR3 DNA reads TGTGCCAGCAGCCAGGGAGGACTCTCTGGGGCCAACGTCCTGACTTTC. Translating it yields CASSQGGLSGANVLTF.